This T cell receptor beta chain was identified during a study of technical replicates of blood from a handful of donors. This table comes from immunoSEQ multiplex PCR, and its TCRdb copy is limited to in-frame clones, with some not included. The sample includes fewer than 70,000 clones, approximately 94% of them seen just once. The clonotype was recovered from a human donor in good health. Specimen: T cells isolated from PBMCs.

The CDR3 region is CASSEPGTSGANVLTF. The CDR3 nucleotides read TGTGCCAGCAGCGAGCCAGGTACCTCTGGGGCCAACGTCCTGACTTTC. The chain is built from TRBV5-6 and TRBJ2-6; no definite D call. From germline, CDR1 is SGHDT and CDR2 YYEEEE. The CDR3 totals 16 residues. With 4 bases removed from V and 0 bases from J, the gap between germline ends came to 11 bases. The variable domain in full, with the rest retrieved from reference TRBV5-6 and TRBJ2-6, is DAGVTQSPTHLIKTRGQQVTLRCSPKSGHDTVSWYQQALGQGPQFIFQYYEEEERQRGNFPDRFSGHQFPNYSSELNVNALLLGDSALYLCASSEPGTSGANVLTFGAGSRLTVL.